Listed here are 29 T cell receptor beta chains from one sample, sequenced in a study of OX40 agonist ivuxolimab in advanced cancers. Sequenced by immunoSEQ multiplex PCR; TCRdb stores in-frame clones only, minus some. The data hold approximately 39,000 clones, with 85% to 90% observed a single time. This sample comprised CD4+ or CD8+ T cells sorted from blood, obtained in a trial of the OX40 agonist ivuxolimab. The origin of the receptors is an adult with an advanced solid tumor such as melanoma, head and neck, liver or kidney cancer.

The gene calls are TRBV4-1 and TRBJ2-1, with D perhaps TRBD1 or TRBD2 (5 bases each). Trimming removed 2 bases from V and 12 bases from J, with 26 bases in between. The CDR3 covers 17 residues. Germline CDR1 reads MGHRA; CDR2 reads YSYEKL. The CDR3, as DNA: TGCGCCAGCAGCCAAACACTGGGGACCCGGGTAACAATCGCGCAGTTCTTC. Translated: CASSQTLGTRVTIAQFF.

This chain uses TRBV7-9 with TRBJ2-5; 7 bases are shared with TRBD2. Trimming cost V 2 bases and J 5 bases; bases outside gene matches: 17. Germline CDR1 is SEHNR and CDR2 is FQNEAQ (reference sequence). The CDR3 length is 18 residues. Here the CDR3 reads CASSLFGRVREKWETQYF. DNA of the CDR3: TGTGCCAGCAGCTTATTTGGGAGGGTCCGGGAGAAATGGGAGACCCAGTACTTC.

V gene TRBV7-9 combines with J gene TRBJ2-5, with 11 bases matching TRBD2. Germline CDR1 SEHNR, CDR2 FQNEAQ (reference sequence). The ends lost 4 bases at V and 4 bases at J; junction bases unmatched: 8. The CDR3 extends over 16 amino acids. CDR3 region: CASSSLSGRAPETQYF. The CDR3, as DNA: TGTGCCAGCAGCTCCCTTAGCGGGAGGGCCCCAGAGACCCAGTACTTC.

CDR3: CASNQQFF. CDR3 coding DNA: TGTGCCAGCAACCAGCAGTTCTTC. J is TRBJ2-1 and V is TRBV2, with D unresolved. V shed 7 bases and J shed 11 bases, with 3 bases lying between them. CDR1 is SNHLY and CDR2 is FYNNEI in the germline V gene. This CDR3 spans 8 amino acids.

The chain couples TRBV28 to TRBJ2-7; 9 bases fit TRBD1. Germline values: CDR1 MDHEN, CDR2 SYDVKM. The length of the CDR3 is 15 residues. V trimming: 5 bases; J trimming: 3 bases; junction bases outside the gene matches: 8. The CDR3 loop is CASSPTGGLSYEQYF. In DNA form, the CDR3 reads TGTGCCAGCAGTCCCACAGGGGGCTTAAGCTACGAGCAGTACTTC.

The gene calls are TRBV7-9 and TRBJ1-1; no definite D call. V was cut by 5 bases and J by 0 bases, with 13 bases left in between. This CDR3 has 15 amino acids. The germline CDR1 and CDR2 sequences are SEHNR and FQNEAQ (reference sequence). DNA of the CDR3: TGTGCCAGCAGCGCCCGGGAGATCTTGAACACTGAAGCTTTCTTT. This translates into CASSAREILNTEAFF.

The J gene is TRBJ2-7, the V gene TRBV6-5; 9 nucleotides agree with TRBD2. The V segment lost 4 bases and the J segment 4 bases; nucleotides outside the gene matches: 5. Germline CDR1 and CDR2: MNHEY and SVGAGI. CDR3 length: 14 residues. The CDR3 DNA is TGTGCCAGCAGTTCTAGCGGGACGGAGTACGAGCAGTACTTC. Translation gives CASSSSGTEYEQYF.

The chain is built from TRBV9 and TRBJ2-1; D might be TRBD2 (6 bases). Trimming took 6 bases from V and 9 from J, leaving 19 bases between them. The V gene's germline CDR1 is SGDLS and CDR2 YYNGEE. The CDR3 length is 14 residues. CDR3 nucleotide sequence: TGTGCCAGCACCCAACGAGATGGCGGGATTGAGCAGTTCTTC. It encodes CASTQRDGGIEQFF.

This clone was observed a single time. The genes are TRBV14 and TRBJ2-7, with 7 nucleotides matching TRBD2. CDR3 length: 16 amino acids. V lost 2 bases to trimming and J lost 4 bases; unmatched junction nucleotides: 11. The germline V gene encodes CDR1 SGHDN and CDR2 FVKESK. As DNA, the CDR3 is TGTGCCAGCAGCCAACCCCTTGGCGGGAGTCGTTACGAGCAGTACTTC. Amino acids: CASSQPLGGSRYEQYF.

The chain employs TRBV28 and TRBJ2-3, with 12 bases fitting TRBD2. Germline values: CDR1 MDHEN, CDR2 SYDVKM. The length of the CDR3 is 16 residues. Germline trimming cut 6 bases from V and 4 bases from J; bases unmatched to any gene: 8. DNA for the CDR3: TGTGCCAGCAGCCTCGGGACTAGCGGGTTGGCAGATACGCAGTATTTT. Its translation: CASSLGTSGLADTQYF. The full variable domain, its missing parts supplied by reference TRBV28 and TRBJ2-3, is DVKVTQSSRYLVKRTGEKVFLECVQDMDHENMFWYRQDPGLGLRLIYFSYDVKMKEKGDIPEGYSVSREKKERFSLILESASTNQTSMYLCASSLGTSGLADTQYFGPGTRLTVL.

The chain has TRBV9 and TRBJ1-5, with TRBD1 identical over 8 bases. This CDR3 contains 15 residues. In germline, CDR1 is SGDLS, CDR2 YYNGEE. The ends lost 3 bases at V and 6 bases at J; junction bases unmatched: 8. Here the CDR3 DNA reads TGTGCCAGCAGCGAAGGACAGGGTTCAACTCAGCCCCAGCATTTT. Its protein is CASSEGQGSTQPQHF.

The chain is built from TRBV19 and TRBJ2-6; 7 bases are a match to TRBD2. Unmatched junction bases numbered 11, after V lost 7 bases and J lost 2 bases. The CDR3 consists of 17 residues. From germline, CDR1 is LNHDA and CDR2 SQIVND (reference sequence). CDR3 coding DNA: TGTGCCAGTACCCCATTTGCGGGAGTGGCTGGGGCCAACGTCCTGACTTTC. Translation: CASTPFAGVAGANVLTF.

The CDR3 sequence is CASSPNWEGPTGELFF. DNA for the CDR3: TGTGCCAGCAGTCCCAATTGGGAGGGCCCCACCGGGGAGCTGTTTTTT. The gene calls are TRBV27 and TRBJ2-2, with 7 bases aligning to TRBD2. Trimming cost V 5 bases and J 4 bases; bases outside gene matches: 10. Per germline, CDR1 MNHEY and CDR2 SMNVEV (reference sequence). This CDR3 comprises 16 residues.

J is TRBJ2-2 and V is TRBV7-2; 7 nucleotides line up with TRBD2. The CDR3 runs to 15 residues. Losses at the gene ends were 6 bases for V and 7 bases for J; bases not matched to a gene: 11. Germline V CDR1 and CDR2: SGHTA, FQGNSA. In DNA, the CDR3 is TGTGCCAGCAGGTCCCAGATCGGGGGGATCGGGGAGCTGTTTTTT. The encoded protein is CASRSQIGGIGELFF.

V usage is TRBV5-1 and J usage is TRBJ2-2; 7 nucleotides line up with TRBD1. The ends lost 4 bases at V and 7 bases at J; junction bases unmatched: 4. CDR1 and CDR2 from the germline V gene are SGHRS and YFSETQ. The CDR3 runs to 13 residues. CDR3 sequence: CASSITGVGELFF. The CDR3 bases are TGCGCCAGCAGCATAACAGGGGTCGGGGAGCTGTTTTTT.

This chain links TRBV9 with TRBJ2-1; 10 bases match TRBD2. With 0 bases clipped from V and 8 bases from J, the junction kept 2 bases outside the gene matches. The CDR3 has 14 residues. Germline CDR1 SGDLS, CDR2 YYNGEE. CDR3 DNA: TGTGCCAGCAGCGTAGCTAGCGGGAGCGATGAGCAGTTCTTC. Amino acid sequence: CASSVASGSDEQFF.

The rearrangement joins TRBV4-1 to TRBJ2-1; no reliable D call. Trimming removed 0 bases at V and 4 bases at J, with 13 bases between. Per germline, CDR1 MGHRA and CDR2 YSYEKL. This CDR3 region has 16 residues. The CDR3 DNA sequence: TGCGCCAGCAGCCAAGAAGGCGCGTTACATTACAATGAGCAGTTCTTC. Translated, it gives CASSQEGALHYNEQFF.

By its share, this clone is medium-sized (0.01 to 0.1%). The chain has TRBV28 and TRBJ1-1; perhaps TRBD1 as D (6 bases). This CDR3 region has 16 residues. Germline values: CDR1 MDHEN, CDR2 SYDVKM. Trimming stripped 6 bases from V and 1 base from J, with 18 bases between. CDR3 coding DNA: TGTGCCAGCAGCCCGGTCTCTCAGGGGTCGAACACTGAAGCTTTCTTT. Its translation is CASSPVSQGSNTEAFF.

The chain employs TRBV28 and TRBJ2-7, with D perhaps matching TRBD1 or TRBD2 (6 bases each). Looked up from germline, CDR1 is MDHEN and CDR2 is SYDVKM. CDR3 length: 16 residues. Trimming cost V 3 bases and J 0 bases, with 15 bases left between them. CDR3 amino acids: CASSFKRGVRSYEQYF. The DNA for the CDR3 is TGTGCCAGCAGTTTTAAAAGGGGGGTACGCTCCTACGAGCAGTACTTC. The full variable domain, in which reference TRBV28 and TRBJ2-7 provide the parts outside the CDR3, is DVKVTQSSRYLVKRTGEKVFLECVQDMDHENMFWYRQDPGLGLRLIYFSYDVKMKEKGDIPEGYSVSREKKERFSLILESASTNQTSMYLCASSFKRGVRSYEQYFGPGTRLTVT.

This rearrangement joins TRBV15 to TRBJ2-7; D is unclear. The germline CDR1 and CDR2 sequences are LNHNV and YYDKDF (reference sequence). The germline V and J ends were trimmed by 0 bases and 5 bases, with 11 bases remaining between them. The CDR3 loop spans 14 amino acids. This CDR3 reads CATSRDLSGNEQYF. The CDR3 coding sequence is TGTGCCACCAGCAGAGATCTTTCCGGCAACGAGCAGTACTTC.

The V call is TRBV10-3, the J call TRBJ2-7, with a possible D match to TRBD1 (5 bases). The CDR3 length is 14 residues. The V end lost 0 bases, the J end lost 3 bases, and 9 bases lay between the germline ends. CDR1 and CDR2 from the germline V gene are ENHRY and SYGVKD. CDR3 bases: TGTGCCATCAGTGAGTCGCCAGGGATCTACGAGCAGTACTTC. This translates into CAISESPGIYEQYF.

The chain recombines TRBV9 with TRBJ1-2; D gene unclear. Trimming stripped 6 bases from V and 8 bases from J, with 17 bases between. Looked up from germline, CDR1 is SGDLS and CDR2 is YYNGEE. The CDR3 is 13 amino acids. The CDR3 nucleotides read TGTGCCAGCACCCAGGAGAGTAGCTCCGGCTACACCTTC. Translating gives CASTQESSSGYTF.

The CDR3 region has the DNA TGTGCCAGCAGCCTGGAAGAGCCTCTAGCGGGATTGGATACGCAGTATTTT. Its translation is CASSLEEPLAGLDTQYF. The gene calls are TRBV9 and TRBJ2-3, with 9 bases matching TRBD2. Trimming at V came to 4 bases and at J to 6 bases, leaving 15 bases not matched to a gene. Germline V gene sequence: CDR1 SGDLS, CDR2 YYNGEE. The CDR3 length is 17 residues.

This clone appeared a single time. The J gene is TRBJ1-5, the V gene TRBV28, with unresolved D. The CDR3 length is 11 residues. CDR1 and CDR2 (germline): MDHEN, SYDVKM. V lost 1 base and J lost 8, with 3 bases in between. DNA for the CDR3: TGTGCCAGCAGTTTATCTGAGCCCCAGCATTTT. Translated: CASSLSEPQHF.

The chain is built from TRBV29-1 and TRBJ2-1; tentatively, D is TRBD2 (5 bases). The CDR3 totals 14 residues. Germline V gene data show CDR1 as SQVTM and CDR2 as ANQGSEA. Trimming left V 7 bases short and J 7 bases short, with 20 bases between. CDR3 in DNA: TGCAGCGCCCCCGGACTGGAAAAAGGGAATGAGCAGTTCTTC. Translated, it gives CSAPGLEKGNEQFF.

The J gene is TRBJ2-7, the V gene TRBV11-2; the match to TRBD2 covers 10 bases. This CDR3 comprises 15 residues. Looked up from germline, CDR1 is SGHAT and CDR2 is FQNNGV. Trimming removed 5 bases from V and 4 bases from J; junction bases left unmatched: 8. CDR3 in amino acids: CASSPLAGGGYEQYF. CDR3 sequence (DNA): TGTGCCAGCAGCCCATTAGCGGGAGGAGGATACGAGCAGTACTTC.

The V gene is TRBV4-1, the J gene TRBJ2-7; 9 bases match TRBD1. The CDR3 sequence is 18 residues long. The germline gives CDR1 MGHRA, CDR2 YSYEKL. J was trimmed by 3 bases and V by 1 base; bases with no gene match: 13. The CDR3 region is CASSQGYLPGQGRYEQYF. DNA of the CDR3: TGCGCCAGCAGCCAAGGGTACCTCCCGGGACAGGGACGCTACGAGCAGTACTTC.

This sequence joins TRBV4-2 and TRBJ1-3, with 7 bases lining up with TRBD1. The germline CDR1 and CDR2 sequences are LGHNA and YNFKEQ. The CDR3 covers 16 residues. With 1 base clipped from V and 8 bases from J, the junction kept 11 bases outside the gene matches. The CDR3 here is CASSQASGDRGDTIYF. The CDR3 coding sequence is TGTGCCAGCAGCCAAGCCTCGGGGGACAGAGGGGACACCATATATTTT.

Here the CDR3 reads CASEHRAKHEQYF. DNA of the CDR3: TGTGCCTCAGAGCACAGGGCTAAGCACGAGCAGTACTTC. This chain joins TRBV28 and TRBJ2-7; perhaps TRBD1 as D (6 bases). The V gene's germline CDR1 is MDHEN and CDR2 SYDVKM. The CDR3 has 13 amino acids. V lost 11 bases and J lost 5, with 19 bases in between.